A selection of T cell receptor beta chains follows, all from one sample in a study of breast tumors, draining lymph nodes, adjacent tissues. MiXCR, applied by TCRdb to the multiplex PCR reads, yields one record per CDR3 protein. The sample comprises 30,000 to 40,000 distinct CDR3 sequences, roughly 36% of which are singletons, and roughly a tenth rests with the top ten. Input material: breast tumor tissue. Receptor source: a female donor with breast cancer. Some clones in this sample may be carry-over from other donors' samples. CDR3s include the opening cysteine and the closing phenylalanine or tryptophan. The D gene is left open where the match is weak. Expanded clones are given a class, and other clones once, few, many or no size at all.

v_call: TRBV7-2; d_call: TRBD2; clone_size: -; j_call: TRBJ2-2; cdr3_aa: CASSSTSGRRTRELFF; cdr3_nt: TGTGCCAGCAGCTCTACTAGCGGGAGGAGAACCAGGGAGCTATTTTTT
v_call: TRBV19; d_call: -; clone_size: many; j_call: TRBJ1-5; cdr3_aa: CASSPTGNQPQHF; cdr3_nt: TGTGCCAGTAGTCCTACAGGAAATCAGCCCCAGCATTTT
v_call: TRBV7-8; d_call: -; clone_size: many; j_call: TRBJ2-7; cdr3_aa: CASSPTVTPFEQYF; cdr3_nt: TGTGCCAGCAGCCCAACGGTCACACCCTTCGAGCAGTACTTC
v_call: TRBV12-3/TRBV12-4; d_call: -; clone_size: many; j_call: TRBJ2-5; cdr3_aa: CASASQETQYF; cdr3_nt: TGTGCCAGCGCCAGCCAAGAGACCCAGTACTTC
v_call: TRBV7-3; d_call: TRBD1; clone_size: once; j_call: TRBJ1-4; cdr3_aa: CASSLPETGPKDEKLFF; cdr3_nt: TGTGCCAGCAGCTTACCTGAGACAGGGCCCAAGGATGAAAAACTGTTTTTT
v_call: TRBV6-4; d_call: -; clone_size: -; j_call: TRBJ1-2; cdr3_aa: CASSDSRKGGYTF; cdr3_nt: TGTGCCAGCAGTGACTCGAGAAAGGGTGGCTACACCTTC
v_call: TRBV6-6; d_call: TRBD1; clone_size: many; j_call: TRBJ2-2; cdr3_aa: CASSRAGTGLSGELFF; cdr3_nt: TGTGCCAGCAGTAGAGCCGGGACAGGGTTGTCCGGGGAGCTGTTTTTT
v_call: TRBV2; d_call: TRBD2; clone_size: -; j_call: TRBJ2-6; cdr3_aa: CASSGLAGGPGGANVLTF; cdr3_nt: TGTGCCAGCAGCGGACTAGCGGGAGGGCCGGGAGGGGCCAACGTCCTGACTTTC
v_call: TRBV4-1; d_call: TRBD2; clone_size: many; j_call: TRBJ2-1; cdr3_aa: CASSQESSGGSYNEQFF; cdr3_nt: TGCGCCAGCAGCCAAGAATCTAGCGGGGGGTCCTACAATGAGCAGTTCTTC
v_call: TRBV27; d_call: -; clone_size: many; j_call: TRBJ1-6; cdr3_aa: CASRRQVLNSPLHF; cdr3_nt: TGTGCCAGCAGGAGACAGGTTTTAAATTCACCCCTCCACTTT
v_call: TRBV7-8; d_call: -; clone_size: many; j_call: TRBJ2-5; cdr3_aa: CASSLGGRTGGTQYF; cdr3_nt: TGTGCCAGCAGCTTAGGAGGGAGGACAGGTGGTACCCAGTACTTC
v_call: TRBV9; d_call: -; clone_size: -; j_call: TRBJ1-1; cdr3_aa: CASSVAGADTEAFF; cdr3_nt: TGTGCCAGCAGCGTCGCAGGGGCAGACACTGAAGCTTTCTTT
v_call: TRBV12-3/TRBV12-4; d_call: TRBD2; clone_size: many; j_call: TRBJ2-1; cdr3_aa: CASTAGTSGRPTYNEQFF; cdr3_nt: TGTGCCAGCACCGCGGGGACTAGCGGGAGGCCCACCTACAATGAGCAGTTCTTC
v_call: TRBV7-2; d_call: TRBD2; clone_size: -; j_call: TRBJ2-3; cdr3_aa: CASSLAGTSGRDTQYF; cdr3_nt: TGTGCCAGCAGCTTAGCGGGGACTAGCGGGAGGGATACGCAGTATTTT
v_call: TRBV20-1; d_call: TRBD1; clone_size: -; j_call: TRBJ2-7; cdr3_aa: CSARRDRGLYEQYF; cdr3_nt: TGCAGTGCTAGACGGGACAGGGGCCTTTACGAGCAGTACTTC
v_call: TRBV6-1; d_call: -; clone_size: -; j_call: TRBJ2-5; cdr3_aa: CASSEWGETQYF; cdr3_nt: TGTGCCAGCAGTGAGTGGGGTGAGACCCAGTACTTC
v_call: TRBV11-3; d_call: TRBD2; clone_size: few; j_call: TRBJ2-1; cdr3_aa: CASSSRLGLAGDRQFF; cdr3_nt: TGTGCCAGCAGCTCTCGACTGGGACTAGCGGGAGATAGGCAGTTCTTC
v_call: TRBV2; d_call: -; clone_size: -; j_call: TRBJ2-2; cdr3_aa: CASRQGITGELFF; cdr3_nt: TGCGCCAGCAGGCAGGGGATCACCGGGGAGCTGTTTTTT
v_call: TRBV13; d_call: TRBD2; clone_size: many; j_call: TRBJ2-1; cdr3_aa: CASSPGLAGGNEQFF; cdr3_nt: TGTGCCAGCAGCCCCGGACTAGCGGGAGGCAATGAGCAGTTCTTC
v_call: TRBV2; d_call: TRBD1; clone_size: many; j_call: TRBJ2-7; cdr3_aa: CASSPGQGDEQYF; cdr3_nt: TGTGCCAGCAGTCCGGGACAGGGTGATGAGCAGTACTTC
v_call: TRBV11-1; d_call: -; clone_size: few; j_call: TRBJ2-1; cdr3_aa: CASSLVSLWGDEQFF; cdr3_nt: TGTGCCAGCAGCTTAGTCTCTCTATGGGGGGATGAGCAGTTCTTC
v_call: TRBV7-2; d_call: -; clone_size: many; j_call: TRBJ2-2; cdr3_aa: CASSWRQTRSTGELFF; cdr3_nt: TGTGCCAGCAGCTGGAGGCAGACGCGAAGCACCGGGGAGCTGTTTTTT
v_call: TRBV14; d_call: TRBD2; clone_size: many; j_call: TRBJ2-1; cdr3_aa: CASSHGGTSGSDEQFF; cdr3_nt: TGTGCCAGCAGCCATGGCGGGACTAGCGGGAGCGATGAGCAGTTCTTC
v_call: TRBV20-1; d_call: TRBD2; clone_size: -; j_call: TRBJ2-7; cdr3_aa: CSASLSGSISYEQYF; cdr3_nt: TGCAGTGCTAGTTTAAGCGGGAGTATTTCCTACGAGCAGTACTTC
v_call: TRBV29-1; d_call: -; clone_size: -; j_call: TRBJ2-1; cdr3_aa: CSVGSALRNEQFF; cdr3_nt: TGCAGCGTTGGTTCCGCGTTGCGCAATGAGCAGTTCTTC
v_call: TRBV29-1; d_call: -; clone_size: few; j_call: TRBJ1-2; cdr3_aa: CSVVEGFPNYGYTF; cdr3_nt: TGCAGCGTTGTCGAGGGGTTCCCTAACTATGGCTACACCTTC
v_call: TRBV18; d_call: -; clone_size: many; j_call: TRBJ1-2; cdr3_aa: CASSQRTDSYGYTF; cdr3_nt: TGTGCCAGCTCACAACGGACAGACAGCTATGGCTACACCTTC
v_call: TRBV29-1; d_call: TRBD2; clone_size: many; j_call: TRBJ2-1; cdr3_aa: CSVETITGSGLAGDNEQFF; cdr3_nt: TGCAGCGTTGAAACCATTACCGGCTCCGGGCTAGCGGGAGACAATGAGCAGTTCTTC
v_call: TRBV7-8; d_call: TRBD1; clone_size: many; j_call: TRBJ2-7; cdr3_aa: CASSQQGYEQYF; cdr3_nt: TGTGCCAGCAGCCAACAGGGGTACGAGCAGTACTTC
v_call: TRBV6-1; d_call: TRBD1; clone_size: -; j_call: TRBJ1-5; cdr3_aa: CASSETGGGQPQHF; cdr3_nt: TGTGCCAGCAGTGAGACAGGGGGCGGGCAGCCCCAGCATTTT
v_call: TRBV6-4; d_call: -; clone_size: -; j_call: TRBJ2-2; cdr3_aa: CASSDRNTGELFF; cdr3_nt: TGTGCCAGCAGCGACAGGAACACCGGGGAGCTGTTTTTT
v_call: TRBV4-2; d_call: -; clone_size: many; j_call: TRBJ2-7; cdr3_aa: CASSPGGTSRSREQYF; cdr3_nt: TGTGCCAGCAGCCCCGGCGGCACTAGTAGGTCCCGCGAGCAGTACTTC
v_call: TRBV20-1; d_call: -; clone_size: many; j_call: TRBJ2-3; cdr3_aa: CSARDQIRDTDTQYF; cdr3_nt: TGCAGTGCTAGAGATCAAATTCGGGACACAGATACGCAGTATTTT
v_call: TRBV12-3/TRBV12-4; d_call: -; clone_size: few; j_call: TRBJ1-4; cdr3_aa: CASSFGRGGPNEKLFF; cdr3_nt: TGTGCCAGCAGTTTTGGAAGAGGGGGGCCTAATGAAAAACTGTTTTTT
v_call: TRBV6-4; d_call: -; clone_size: -; j_call: TRBJ1-1; cdr3_aa: CASSGPVGAGGNTEAFF; cdr3_nt: TGTGCCAGCAGTGGCCCCGTGGGAGCAGGCGGGAACACTGAAGCTTTCTTT
v_call: TRBV27; d_call: TRBD2; clone_size: -; j_call: TRBJ2-1; cdr3_aa: CASHHGLAGVNEQFF; cdr3_nt: TGTGCCAGCCACCACGGACTAGCGGGAGTGAATGAGCAGTTCTTC
v_call: TRBV7-3; d_call: -; clone_size: -; j_call: TRBJ1-1; cdr3_aa: CASSENRNTEAFF; cdr3_nt: TGTGCCAGCAGCGAAAACAGGAACACTGAAGCTTTCTTT
v_call: TRBV6-5; d_call: TRBD1; clone_size: -; j_call: TRBJ1-2; cdr3_aa: CASSYSRTGGGGYTF; cdr3_nt: TGTGCCAGCAGTTACTCTAGGACAGGGGGCGGTGGCTACACCTTC
v_call: TRBV29-1; d_call: -; clone_size: many; j_call: TRBJ2-3; cdr3_aa: CSVENRDIGTDTQYF; cdr3_nt: TGCAGCGTTGAAAACCGGGACATCGGTACAGATACGCAGTATTTT
v_call: TRBV15; d_call: TRBD2; clone_size: few; j_call: TRBJ2-1; cdr3_aa: CATSRDIRLAEYNEQFF; cdr3_nt: TGTGCCACCAGCAGAGATATCCGACTAGCGGAGTACAATGAGCAGTTCTTC
v_call: TRBV29-1; d_call: TRBD1; clone_size: -; j_call: TRBJ2-5; cdr3_aa: CSVERQGGETQYF; cdr3_nt: TGCAGCGTTGAGCGACAGGGTGGGGAGACCCAGTACTTC
v_call: TRBV5-1; d_call: -; clone_size: many; j_call: TRBJ2-3; cdr3_aa: CASSLIGDTQYF; cdr3_nt: TGCGCCAGCAGCTTGATTGGAGATACGCAGTATTTT
v_call: TRBV20-1; d_call: TRBD1; clone_size: many; j_call: TRBJ2-2; cdr3_aa: CSARGDRANTGELFF; cdr3_nt: TGCAGTGCTAGAGGGGACAGAGCGAACACCGGGGAGCTGTTTTTT
v_call: TRBV5-1; d_call: TRBD1; clone_size: many; j_call: TRBJ1-2; cdr3_aa: CASSSTGTYGYTF; cdr3_nt: TGCGCCAGCAGCTCGACAGGGACCTATGGCTACACCTTC
v_call: TRBV28; d_call: TRBD2; clone_size: few; j_call: TRBJ2-1; cdr3_aa: CAGGRTSGWGSEQFF; cdr3_nt: TGTGCCGGGGGCCGGACTAGCGGGTGGGGTAGTGAGCAGTTCTTC
v_call: TRBV24-1; d_call: TRBD2; clone_size: medium-sized; j_call: TRBJ2-1; cdr3_aa: CATSDLKTSTNDEQFF; cdr3_nt: TGTGCCACCAGTGATTTAAAGACTAGCACGAACGATGAGCAGTTCTTC
v_call: TRBV6-2/TRBV6-3; d_call: -; clone_size: few; j_call: TRBJ2-3; cdr3_aa: CASSYSGGTDTQYF; cdr3_nt: TGTGCCAGCAGTTACTCGGGGGGCACAGATACGCAGTATTTT
v_call: TRBV27; d_call: -; clone_size: -; j_call: TRBJ1-2; cdr3_aa: CASSTQQANYGYTF; cdr3_nt: TGTGCCAGCAGTACTCAACAGGCTAACTATGGCTACACCTTC
v_call: TRBV5-5; d_call: -; clone_size: few; j_call: TRBJ1-2; cdr3_aa: CASSLGGYGYTF; cdr3_nt: TGTGCCAGCAGCTTAGGGGGTTATGGCTACACCTTC
v_call: TRBV5-4; d_call: -; clone_size: few; j_call: TRBJ2-2; cdr3_aa: CASSRGGILDTGELFF; cdr3_nt: TGTGCCAGCTCACGAGGGGGGATTTTGGACACCGGGGAGCTGTTTTTT
v_call: TRBV20-1; d_call: TRBD2; clone_size: -; j_call: TRBJ2-3; cdr3_aa: CSASPGLSASGRVGTDTQYF; cdr3_nt: TGCAGTGCTAGTCCCGGTCTCTCGGCTAGCGGGAGAGTAGGCACAGATACGCAGTATTTT